This entry lists 20 T cell receptor beta chains sequenced from one sample in a study of blood T cell repertoires in COVID-19. Here immunoSEQ multiplex PCR was the method, and the copy in TCRdb shows in-frame clones only, minus some. The data show 400,000 to 500,000 clones, with more than 75% seen just once and 1.5% to 2% held by the top ten. Source material: PBMCs or T cells enriched from blood (not recorded which). These receptors all stem from a middle-aged woman who had recovered from COVID-19.

V gene TRBV4-3 combines with J gene TRBJ2-2; D possibly corresponds to TRBD2 (6 bases). Germline CDR1 reads LGHNA; CDR2 reads YSLEER. This CDR3 is 16 amino acids long. V was trimmed by 1 base and J by 1 base, leaving 10 bases between them. CDR3 bases: TGCGCCAGCAGCCAAGGGGTGGGAGGGAACACCGGGGAGCTGTTTTTT. Protein: CASSQGVGGNTGELFF.

J is TRBJ1-1 and V is TRBV3-1 (or the pseudogene TRBV3-2); tentatively, D is TRBD1 (5 bases). Germline CDR1 is LGHDT and CDR2 is YNNKEL (reference sequence). Trimming stripped 1 base from V and 3 bases from J, with 12 bases between. The CDR3 has 15 residues. The CDR3 nucleotides read TGTGCCAGCAGCCAAGGAGGGACGGGGGACACTGAAGCTTTCTTT. It encodes CASSQGGTGDTEAFF.

The table lists this clone with a few counts. This chain connects TRBV5-6 to TRBJ1-5; D is unresolved. Germline-derived CDR1 and CDR2 are SGHDT and YYEEEE. V gave up 4 bases and J gave up 5 bases, with 19 bases separating them. This CDR3 comprises 16 residues. The CDR3 sequence is CASSQLAGWGDQPQHF. CDR3 DNA: TGTGCCAGCAGCCAACTTGCTGGGTGGGGAGATCAGCCCCAGCATTTT.

The rearrangement links TRBV4-1 to TRBJ1-2; D possibly corresponds to TRBD1 (6 bases). From germline, CDR1 is MGHRA and CDR2 YSYEKL. V was clipped by 0 bases and J by 8 bases, with 16 bases between them. This CDR3 is built from 15 residues. The CDR3 DNA reads TGCGCCAGCAGCCAAGAGGGGAACAGGGCGTTAGGCTACACCTTC. Protein: CASSQEGNRALGYTF.

V gene TRBV19 combines with J gene TRBJ1-1; D is unclear. CDR1 and CDR2 (germline): LNHDA, SQIVND (reference sequence). Trimming removed 7 bases at V and 2 bases at J, with 14 bases between. CDR3 length equals 14 residues. CDR3 in DNA: TGTGCCAGTAACCCGGACGGGGTCAACACTGAAGCTTTCTTT. As protein: CASNPDGVNTEAFF.

The chain combines TRBV19 with TRBJ2-2; 7 positions agree with TRBD2. This CDR3 has 15 amino acids. Germline loops: CDR1 LNHDA, CDR2 SQIVND (reference sequence). V trimming: 9 bases; J trimming: 5 bases; junction bases outside the gene matches: 12. The CDR3 region is CASHNWGGLTGELFF. CDR3 bases: TGTGCCAGCCATAACTGGGGAGGGCTGACCGGGGAGCTGTTTTTT.

In its sample, this clone was seen a few times. The rearrangement uses TRBV19 and TRBJ1-5; TRBD1 might be the D (6 bases). The V end lost 10 bases, the J end lost 4 bases, and 17 bases lay between the germline ends. The CDR3 extends over 14 amino acids. Germline V CDR1 and CDR2: LNHDA, SQIVND (reference sequence). This chain's CDR3 is CAIWNGQGNQPQHF. The CDR3 DNA reads TGTGCCATCTGGAATGGGCAGGGGAATCAGCCCCAGCATTTT.

This clone has a handful of counts. The chain couples TRBV9 to TRBJ2-1; D unclear. Germline CDR1 is SGDLS and CDR2 is YYNGEE. The CDR3 spans 14 residues. Trimming stripped 0 bases from V and 6 bases from J, with 10 bases between. The CDR3 spells CASSVDPVGNEQFF. CDR3 nucleotides: TGTGCCAGCAGCGTAGACCCTGTCGGCAATGAGCAGTTCTTC.

The chain carries TRBV5-4 and TRBJ2-1, with 10 bases lining up with TRBD2. The J segment lost 8 bases and the V segment lost 0 bases, leaving 5 bases of the junction unmatched. This CDR3 is 15 amino acids long. The germline V gene has CDR1 SGHNT and CDR2 YYREEE (reference sequence). CDR3 coding DNA: TGTGCCAGCAGCTTGGGGGGACTAGCGAATGATGAGCAGTTCTTC. As protein: CASSLGGLANDEQFF.

The rearrangement joins TRBV24-1 to TRBJ2-2; 10 nucleotides match TRBD1. V lost 9 bases to trimming and J lost 5 bases; unmatched junction nucleotides: 11. The CDR3 has 16 residues. Germline CDR1 is KGHDR and CDR2 is SFDVKD. CDR3 sequence reads: CATSNPTGGDTGELFF. The CDR3 DNA sequence: TGTGCCACCTCAAACCCGACAGGGGGCGATACCGGGGAGCTGTTTTTT.

The chain links TRBV6-5 to TRBJ1-2; tentatively, D is TRBD1 (5 bases). This CDR3 has 15 residues. V was clipped by 2 bases and J by 4 bases, with 14 bases between them. The V gene's germline CDR1 is MNHEY and CDR2 SVGAGI. CDR3 sequence: CASSYRVGGGYGYTF. CDR3 coding DNA: TGTGCCAGCAGTTACCGGGTCGGGGGGGGCTATGGCTACACCTTC.

The genes are TRBV11-2 and TRBJ1-1; D is ambiguous. V dropped 1 base and J dropped 5 bases, with 8 bases sitting between them. Germline-derived CDR1 and CDR2 are SGHAT and FQNNGV. This CDR3 has 13 amino acids. The CDR3 region has the DNA TGTGCCAGCAGCTTAGGGAGTAGGACTGAAGCTTTCTTT. Translating it yields CASSLGSRTEAFF.

About this clone: In the same sample, other DNA sequences code for this CDR3. CDR3 nucleotide sequence: TGCGCCAGCAGCGGTCAGGGTCAAGAGACCCAGTACTTC. Its translation: CASSGQGQETQYF. The chain carries TRBV5-1 and TRBJ2-5, with TRBD1 as a possible D gene (5 bases). CDR3 length equals 13 residues. Germline lookup yields CDR1 SGHRS and CDR2 YFSETQ. Trimming left V 4 bases short and J 2 bases short, with 9 bases between.

This chain uses TRBV5-1 with TRBJ1-1, with D maybe TRBD1 (5 bases). CDR1 and CDR2 from the germline V gene are SGHRS and YFSETQ. This CDR3 has 14 amino acids. Trimming took off 2 bases at V and 4 bases at J, with 12 bases between the two ends. The CDR3 DNA reads TGCGCCAGCAGCTTTATTGACAGCCTCACTGAAGCTTTCTTT. Residues: CASSFIDSLTEAFF.

V is TRBV5-1 and J is TRBJ2-1; D remains ambiguous. The CDR3 runs 12 residues. Trimming took off 4 bases at V and 9 bases at J, with 11 bases between the two ends. The germline gives CDR1 SGHRS, CDR2 YFSETQ. The CDR3 bases are TGCGCCAGCAGCCCCCGAGTCGGTGAGCAGTTCTTC. This gives the protein CASSPRVGEQFF.

J is TRBJ1-3 and V is TRBV3-1 (or the pseudogene TRBV3-2), with TRBD1 as a possible D gene (6 bases). V was shortened by 4 bases and J by 5 bases, with 15 bases between the two germline ends. CDR1 and CDR2 (germline): LGHDT, YNNKEL (reference sequence). The CDR3 is 15 residues long. The CDR3 sequence: CASSRINRDRNTIYF. The CDR3 DNA sequence: TGTGCCAGCAGCCGTATTAACAGGGATAGAAACACCATATATTTT.

V and J are TRBV19 and TRBJ1-1; D possibly corresponds to TRBD1 (5 bases). V dropped 0 bases and J dropped 4 bases, with 12 bases sitting between them. This CDR3 comprises 15 residues. Germline V gene lookup returns CDR1 LNHDA and CDR2 SQIVND (reference sequence). Here the CDR3 DNA reads TGTGCCAGTAGTATAGATAAGAGGGGAGGCACTGAAGCTTTCTTT. It translates to CASSIDKRGGTEAFF.

This clone has just one count. The gene calls are TRBV30 and TRBJ1-6; D uncertain. Per germline, CDR1 GTSNPN and CDR2 SVGIG (reference sequence). This CDR3 comprises 12 residues. V gave up 7 bases and J gave up 2 bases, with 6 bases separating them. The DNA of the CDR3 is TGTGCCTCAGAGGCCTATAATTCACCCCTCCACTTT. It translates to CASEAYNSPLHF.

The CDR3 loop reads CASSLDRGWDGYTF. CDR3 coding DNA: TGCGCCAGCAGCCTCGACAGGGGGTGGGATGGCTACACCTTC. The chain has TRBV4-1 and TRBJ1-2, with 9 bases aligning to TRBD1. This CDR3 has 14 residues. Germline V CDR1 and CDR2: MGHRA, YSYEKL. V trimming: 4 bases; J trimming: 6 bases; junction bases outside the gene matches: 6.

The chain has TRBV25-1 and TRBJ1-2; no clear D. This CDR3 is built from 12 residues. CDR1 is MGHDK, CDR2 SYGVNS, per germline. Trimming removed 3 bases from V and 7 bases from J, with 9 bases in between. CDR3 in amino acids: CASSERVGGYTF. Here the CDR3 DNA reads TGTGCCAGCAGTGAGAGGGTTGGTGGCTACACCTTC.